This TCR beta chain derives from a study of early T cells in non-severe SARS-CoV-2 infection (dated by TCRdb to about 2021). At the level of the whole study: Because TCR sequencing was done on bulk RNA from unsorted whole blood, the alpha and beta chains could not be paired.

Library method: 5' RACE. Sequencing was performed on a NextSeq 500. In the TCR library protocol, unique molecular identifiers were attached to individual cDNA molecules to correct for PCR bias and sequencing error. TCR alpha and beta chains were both sequenced, and the abundances of alpha and beta sequences in each sample were closely correlated with each other. The authors processed their data as follows. Decombinator V4 was used to annotate the V gene, J gene and CDR3 of the TCR sequences. Expanded TCRs were defined as changing significantly between any two time points under a Poisson model with p below 0.0001. TCR abundances were normalised to the total number of TCRs sequenced in each sample and reported as counts per million. MAIT TCRs were defined by TRAV1-2 paired with TRAJ12, TRAJ20 or TRAJ33, and iNKT TCRs by TRAV10 paired with TRAJ18. VDJdb, accessed on 1 November 2021, was searched for TCRs annotated for CMV, EBV and SARS-CoV-2, and TCRs annotated for more than one antigen were excluded. TCRdb reran the public reads through fastp at Q25 and MiXCR, keeping productive beta chains. Every distinct CDR3 protein forms one entry, paired with its most common genes and DNA. The V and J calls and clone size are TCRdb's, not the authors'. The table for this sample lists more than 90,000 distinct CDR3 sequences; around 10% of them were counted only once. The ten biggest clones cover roughly 4.9% of the sample.

A case-control design nested within a healthcare worker cohort in London, UK, was used, with weekly nasopharyngeal swab PCR tests and blood sampling performed. Healthcare workers were recruited during the week of the UK lockdown, between 23 and 31 March 2020, and followed weekly for up to about 15 weeks. V lost 5 bases and J lost 0 bases; the stretch between them is 12 bases long. The CDR3 runs 15 amino acids, cysteine and phenylalanine included. Just the 45-base CDR3 DNA is kept, in frame starting at base 1. Results the study describes overall, beyond this receptor: Matching against VDJdb was skewed toward anti-spike CD8 responses, likely underestimated virus-specific expansions, and missed private and CD4 specificities.

Comment on this clonotype: The antigen it binds to is not known. No base-level quality is on record; no much larger clone is a single base apart.

This sequence was found in an adult who was a healthcare worker with PCR-confirmed SARS-CoV-2 infection or an uninfected control (not recorded which). Sequencing was carried out using whole blood. The V gene is TRBV12-3 or TRBV12-4 and the J gene is TRBJ2-3; the D gene is perhaps TRBD1, on 6 matching bases. The sequenced DNA is TGTGCCAGCAGTACGACAGGTGCTAGCACAGATACGCAGTATTTT. Translated, it reads CASSTTGASTDTQYF.